Shown below are 7 T cell receptor beta chains from a single sample sequenced in a study of cytomegalovirus exposure and HLA in healthy donors. PCR used 60 Vbeta primers and 13 Jbeta primers. TCRdb's copy holds only in-frame clones and misses some; the assay was immunoSEQ multiplex PCR. Of approximately 160,000 clones listed, 75% to 90% are singletons. Sequenced material: PBMCs. The receptor set was obtained from a woman between 45 and 65 years old in good health and CMV-seropositive.

This chain uses TRBV12-5 with TRBJ1-2, with a tentative D call TRBD1 (5 bases). The CDR3 has 18 amino acids. Trimming left V 0 bases short and J 1 base short, with 18 bases between. Germline V gene sequence: CDR1 LGHNT, CDR2 FRNRAP. DNA of the CDR3: TGTGCTAGTGGTTTGGTACTGGCCAGGGAAGGGTATAACTATGGCTACACCTTC. It encodes CASGLVLAREGYNYGYTF.

This chain links TRBV28 with TRBJ2-7; 7 nucleotides match TRBD1. The CDR3 is 17 amino acids. The germline V gene has CDR1 MDHEN and CDR2 SYDVKM. Trimming at V came to 3 bases and at J to 3 bases, leaving 14 bases not matched to a gene. CDR3 sequence (DNA): TGTGCCAGCAGTTTGGAGACGACAGGGTCTATTTTCTACGAGCAGTACTTC. This sequence encodes CASSLETTGSIFYEQYF.

The chain employs TRBV6-1 and TRBJ1-4; D gene unclear. Trimming stripped 5 bases from V and 0 bases from J, with 7 bases between. CDR1 and CDR2 (germline): MNHNS, SASEGT. The CDR3 contains 14 residues. The CDR3 loop reads CASSISPTNEKLFF. Written as DNA, the CDR3 is TGTGCCAGCAGTATTAGTCCAACTAATGAAAAACTGTTTTTT.

The rearrangement uses TRBV13 and TRBJ2-7; D is perhaps TRBD2 (5 bases). The CDR3 sequence is 14 residues long. Trimming removed 5 bases at V and 8 bases at J, with 19 bases between. Germline V lookup: CDR1 PRHDT, CDR2 FYEKMQ (reference sequence). CDR3 loop: CASSKSPGILKQYF. CDR3 DNA sequence: TGTGCCAGCAGCAAAAGCCCGGGGATCTTGAAGCAGTACTTC.

The CDR3 nucleotides are TGTGCCAGCACCCGAAGAGTGGCGGGGTCCTTCTCCTACAATGAGCAGTTCTTC. Translated, it gives CASTRRVAGSFSYNEQFF. The chain uses TRBV27 and TRBJ2-1; possible D gene TRBD2, 6 bases. The CDR3 totals 18 residues. Germline lookup yields CDR1 MNHEY and CDR2 SMNVEV (reference sequence). V lost 7 bases and J lost 0, with 22 bases in between.

This chain joins TRBV4-2 and TRBJ1-2; tentatively, D is TRBD1 (6 bases). CDR1 and CDR2 from the germline V gene are LGHNA and YNFKEQ. The CDR3 loop spans 14 amino acids. Trimming stripped 0 bases from V and 4 bases from J, with 9 bases between. The CDR3 DNA follows: TGTGCCAGCAGCCAAGAACAGGGATTCTATGGCTACACCTTC. Translating gives CASSQEQGFYGYTF.

This chain joins TRBV7-9 and TRBJ2-7, with D possibly TRBD1 on 6 matching bases. CDR3 length: 12 amino acids. Germline loops: CDR1 SEHNR, CDR2 FQNEAQ (reference sequence). Trimming cost V 5 bases and J 9 bases, with 14 bases left between them. The CDR3 DNA reads TGTGCCAGCAGCCTGGACAGTCATGCGCAGTACTTC. It specifies CASSLDSHAQYF.